The T cell receptor beta chain under discussion was sequenced for a study of blood T cell repertoires in COVID-19. Background on the study: Acute-phase and convalescent COVID-19 samples originated in the United States, Italy and Spain. Sources were T cells, B-cell-depleted T cells, or PBMCs; the material itself was cDNA or gDNA.

This CDR3 comprises 15 residues. V was shortened by 1 base and J by 8 bases, with 15 bases between the two germline ends. The germline V gene encodes CDR1 LNHDA and CDR2 SQIVND (reference sequence). As originally analysed: Reference gene primer amplification yielded estimated nucleated cell counts. Clones were sequenced by immunoSEQ multiplex PCR, and TCRdb holds only the in-frame ones, with some missing. V, J and clone size were drawn from that table, and D and trimming were deduced from the DNA. The sample records 35,000 or so clones, around nine tenths being singletons. The sample consisted of peripheral blood. The chain employs TRBV19 and TRBJ2-1, with D perhaps matching TRBD1 (5 bases). This receptor was identified in a human donor in a cohort sampled during active COVID-19. The CDR3 DNA is TGTGCCAGTAGTATAGCCCTAGGGGCACTCTATGAGCAGTTCTTC. It is translated as CASSIALGALYEQFF.